This T cell receptor beta chain originates from a study of identical twins. This clonotype appeared many times. The authors used template switching to add a universal primer site and gave cDNA unique molecular identifiers. TCRdb independently ran MiXCR on the 5' RACE reads; one entry per CDR3 protein. The profile covers 500,000 to 700,000 distinct CDR3 sequences, with about 7.6% appearing a single time and 1.5% to 2% taken by the ten largest. Germline values: CDR1 SGHAT, CDR2 FQNNGV. Trimming took off 2 bases at V and 7 bases at J, with 12 bases between the two ends. The CDR3 is made up of 14 amino acids. The data were also submitted as part of a second study, on yellow fever vaccine responses in identical twins.

The sequenced sample consisted of PBMCs. This sequence originates from a woman aged 18-30 years in good health. The genes are TRBV11-2 and TRBJ2-1; D may match TRBD1 or TRBD2 (5 bases each). This CDR3 reads CASSLLRGWNEQFF. The CDR3 nucleotides read TGTGCCAGCAGCTTATTGAGGGGATGGAATGAGCAGTTCTTC.